The 31 T cell receptor beta chains listed next were all sequenced from one sample in a study of a mutant IDH1 vaccine in newly diagnosed glioma. Time point: week 35, safety follow-up. Every single dose of the vaccine, 300 ug of mutant IDH1 20-mer peptide, came with topical imiquimod. These receptors' targets are unknown. Profiled with immunoSEQ multiplex PCR; TCRdb holds only in-frame clones, not every one. Altogether fewer than 90,000 clones are present, about four fifths being singletons, with the ten largest covering about 12%. Sequenced here: PBMCs, sampled from a glioma patient whose treatment included an IDH1 peptide vaccine. The receptors come from a man younger than 35 with glioma.

The chain has TRBV6-1 and TRBJ1-1, with TRBD1 matching over 7 bases. V was clipped by 2 bases and J by 0 bases; unmatched bases: 6. Germline CDR1 MNHNS, CDR2 SASEGT. There are 16 residues in the CDR3. CDR3 sequence: CASSEPGQWLNTEAFF. The CDR3 DNA is TGTGCCAGCAGTGAACCGGGACAGTGGTTGAACACTGAAGCTTTCTTT.

This clone turned up a few times. The V call is TRBV29-1, the J call TRBJ1-1; D uncertain. The CDR3 is 12 residues long. Trimming stripped 4 bases from V and 4 bases from J, with 10 bases between. In germline, CDR1 is SQVTM, CDR2 ANQGSEA. CDR3 protein: CSVVGWVTEAFF. For the CDR3, the DNA is TGCAGCGTTGTAGGGTGGGTCACTGAAGCTTTCTTT.

The chain combines TRBV9 with TRBJ2-2, with 9 bases fitting TRBD2. CDR3 length: 16 residues. Trimming took 4 bases from V and 5 from J; bases not matched to a gene: 9. The germline gives CDR1 SGDLS, CDR2 YYNGEE. The CDR3 region is CASSTPGSGGTGELFF. The CDR3, as DNA: TGTGCCAGCAGCACTCCGGGGAGCGGGGGGACCGGGGAGCTGTTTTTT.

This chain links TRBV6-4 with TRBJ2-2; the match to TRBD1 covers 9 bases. V shed 0 bases, J shed 1 base, and the junction held 0 bases outside the gene matches. The CDR3 is made up of 16 amino acids. Germline V gene data show CDR1 as MRHNA and CDR2 as SNTAGT. CDR3 residues: CASSDSGQGNTGELFF. The CDR3 region has the DNA TGTGCCAGCAGTGACTCGGGACAGGGGAACACCGGGGAGCTGTTTTTT.

The genes are TRBV19 and TRBJ1-2; TRBD1 matches 10 bases. CDR1 LNHDA and CDR2 SQIVND come from the germline V gene (reference sequence). The CDR3 runs to 15 residues. V lost 8 bases, J lost 2 bases, and 8 bases stayed unmatched. CDR3 loop: CASAHPGQGNYGYTF. DNA of the CDR3: TGTGCCAGTGCCCATCCGGGACAGGGGAACTATGGCTACACCTTC.

This clone occurred once. This chain joins TRBV7-6 and TRBJ1-2; 8 nucleotides line up with TRBD1. The CDR3 contains 17 residues. CDR1 and CDR2 (germline): SGHVS, FNYEAQ. The V gene end was trimmed by 2 bases and the J gene end by 2 bases; junction bases not matched to a gene: 10. In DNA form, the CDR3 reads TGTGCCAGCAGCTTAACAGGACAGGGCGGGGGAAACTATGGCTACACCTTC. It specifies CASSLTGQGGGNYGYTF.

This chain uses TRBV7-2 with TRBJ2-7, with 12 positions matching TRBD2. Losses at the gene ends were 4 bases for V and 10 bases for J; bases not matched to a gene: 11. The CDR3 sequence is 15 residues long. Germline loops: CDR1 SGHTA, CDR2 FQGNSA. DNA for the CDR3: TGTGCCAGCAGCTGGTCGGGACTAGCGGGCAGGGATCAGTACTTC. It specifies CASSWSGLAGRDQYF.

This clone appeared a single time. This chain uses TRBV11-2 with TRBJ1-3; D not resolved. The CDR3 covers 15 residues. Germline loops: CDR1 SGHAT, CDR2 FQNNGV. The V end lost 2 bases, the J end lost 4 bases, and 12 bases lay between the germline ends. CDR3 amino acids: CASSLWQAAGNTIYF. The DNA for the CDR3 is TGTGCCAGCAGCTTATGGCAGGCTGCAGGAAACACCATATATTTT.

The chain couples TRBV18 to TRBJ1-1; TRBD1 agrees at 8 bases. This CDR3 is 15 amino acids long. V lost 3 bases, J lost 1 base, and 4 bases stayed unmatched. Germline assignment: CDR1 KGHSH and CDR2 LQKENI. The CDR3 protein is CASSPSGTGNTEAFF. Here the CDR3 DNA reads TGTGCCAGCTCACCCTCCGGGACAGGGAACACTGAAGCTTTCTTT. The complete variable domain, with remaining parts taken from reference TRBV18 and TRBJ1-1, reads NAGVMQNPRHLVRRRGQEARLRCSPMKGHSHVYWYRQLPEEGLKFMVYLQKENIIDESGMPKERFSAEFPKEGPSILRIQQVVRGDSAAYFCASSPSGTGNTEAFFGQGTRLTVV.

The chain is built from TRBV7-6 and TRBJ1-5, with 7 bases matching TRBD1. J was trimmed by 4 bases and V by 5 bases; bases with no gene match: 8. Germline V gene sequence: CDR1 SGHVS, CDR2 FNYEAQ. The CDR3 has 15 residues. Here the CDR3 reads CASSLTRGLNQPQHF. CDR3 nucleotide sequence: TGTGCCAGCAGCCTCACAAGGGGGCTTAATCAGCCCCAGCATTTT. Complete variable domain (other parts from reference TRBV7-6 and TRBJ1-5): GAGVSQSPRYKVTKRGQDVALRCDPISGHVSLYWYRQALGQGPEFLTYFNYEAQQDKSGLPNDRFSAERPEGSISTLTIQRTEQRDSAMYRCASSLTRGLNQPQHFGDGTRLSIL.

This clone appeared a single time. The V call is TRBV28, the J call TRBJ2-7; D tentatively fits TRBD1 or TRBD2 (7 bases each). The CDR3 consists of 13 residues. Germline CDR1 is MDHEN and CDR2 is SYDVKM. The CDR3 here is CAIGRGQAYEQYF. Written as DNA, the CDR3 is TGTGCTATAGGGAGGGGGCAAGCCTACGAGCAGTACTTC.

This clone was detected only once. This chain joins TRBV28 and TRBJ2-5; D uncertain. CDR3 length: 13 amino acids. V shed 3 bases and J shed 3 bases, with 8 bases lying between them. In germline, CDR1 is MDHEN, CDR2 SYDVKM. This CDR3 is CASSFSVKETQYF. CDR3 nucleotides: TGTGCCAGCAGTTTTTCCGTTAAAGAGACCCAGTACTTC.

The chain has TRBV7-6 and TRBJ2-7; 9 bases match TRBD1. The germline V gene encodes CDR1 SGHVS and CDR2 FNYEAQ. The CDR3 totals 14 residues. The trim removed 4 bases at V and 4 bases at J, leaving 5 bases unmatched. The CDR3: CASSSPGQGYEQYF. CDR3 nucleotides: TGTGCCAGCAGCTCCCCGGGACAGGGATACGAGCAGTACTTC.

This clone has only a few counts. The chain employs TRBV7-2 and TRBJ1-1; TRBD1 agrees at 12 bases. The CDR3 spans 15 residues. The V and J ends lost 4 bases and 5 bases, in that order; junction bases with no gene match: 5. Germline values: CDR1 SGHTA, CDR2 FQGNSA. This chain's CDR3 is CASSSRDRGLTEAFF. DNA of the CDR3: TGTGCCAGCAGCTCCCGGGACAGGGGGCTAACTGAAGCTTTCTTT.

This sequence joins TRBV7-9 and TRBJ2-1, with 7 bases aligning to TRBD2. The CDR3 sequence is 14 residues long. Germline CDR1 and CDR2: SEHNR and FQNEAQ (reference sequence). V lost 3 bases to trimming and J lost 15 bases; unmatched junction nucleotides: 14. In DNA, the CDR3 is TGTGCCAGCAGCTTGGCTGACCTAGCGGAGCCACGGTTCTTC. As protein: CASSLADLAEPRFF.

This chain connects TRBV29-1 to TRBJ1-2, with D perhaps TRBD1 (6 bases). Germline assignment: CDR1 SQVTM and CDR2 ANQGSEA. The V gene lost 7 bases and the J gene lost 4 bases, with 28 bases spanning the gap. This CDR3 has 17 residues. Here the CDR3 reads CSAPLWGHLDGSYGYTF. The CDR3 DNA reads TGCAGCGCCCCGCTGTGGGGACACCTCGACGGGTCCTATGGCTACACCTTC.

The genes are TRBV4-3 and TRBJ1-2; D remains ambiguous. The V gene lost 0 bases and the J gene lost 4 bases, with 12 bases spanning the gap. The CDR3 covers 15 residues. From germline, CDR1 is LGHNA and CDR2 YSLEER. DNA for the CDR3: TGCGCCAGCAGCCAAGATCTTGGGGTGAGCTATGGCTACACCTTC. This sequence encodes CASSQDLGVSYGYTF.

The chain links TRBV4-2 to TRBJ2-7; 9 bases agree with TRBD1. The junction had 11 bases not matched to a gene; V was cut back by 0 bases and J by 5 bases. The CDR3 sequence is 17 residues long. The V gene's germline CDR1 is LGHNA and CDR2 YNFKEQ. The CDR3 region has the DNA TGTGCCAGCAGCCAAGAAGGAACCGGGACAGGGAGTAACGAGCAGTACTTC. This gives the protein CASSQEGTGTGSNEQYF.

V usage is TRBV18 and J usage is TRBJ1-1; D perhaps matches TRBD1 (6 bases). The V gene lost 2 bases and the J gene lost 0 bases, with 19 bases spanning the gap. Per the germline V gene, CDR1 is KGHSH and CDR2 is LQKENI. This CDR3 has 18 amino acids. CDR3 residues: CASSPTGGARGMNTEAFF. CDR3 DNA: TGTGCCAGCTCACCAACGGGGGGCGCGAGGGGCATGAACACTGAAGCTTTCTTT.

Here the CDR3 reads CASSRKLAGWDTGELFF. As DNA, the CDR3 is TGCGCCAGCAGCCGCAAACTAGCGGGGTGGGACACCGGGGAGCTGTTTTTT. V is TRBV4-3 and J is TRBJ2-2, with 10 bases aligning to TRBD2. CDR1 and CDR2 from the germline V gene are LGHNA and YSLEER. V gave up 4 bases and J gave up 3 bases; unmatched junction bases: 8. CDR3 length equals 17 residues.

This clone was seen only once. V is TRBV5-6 and J is TRBJ1-1, with 10 bases identical to TRBD1. This CDR3 contains 18 residues. CDR1 is SGHDT and CDR2 is YYEEEE in the germline V gene. The trim removed 2 bases at V and 3 bases at J, leaving 13 bases unmatched. CDR3 region: CASSFRGTGVRGDTEAFF. The DNA of the CDR3 is TGTGCCAGCAGCTTCCGAGGGACAGGGGTCCGTGGGGACACTGAAGCTTTCTTT.

The chain has TRBV12-5 and TRBJ1-6; tentative D call: TRBD1 (6 bases). This CDR3 is built from 17 residues. The V gene lost 0 bases and the J gene lost 5 bases, with 14 bases spanning the gap. Germline V gene data show CDR1 as LGHNT and CDR2 as FRNRAP. CDR3 bases: TGTGCTAGTGGTTTGGTAGGGGGGGTCGACCATAATTCACCCCTCCACTTT. Amino acid sequence: CASGLVGGVDHNSPLHF.

The V and J genes are TRBV5-1 and TRBJ2-1; D might be TRBD1 (6 bases). V was clipped by 0 bases and J by 3 bases, with 10 bases between them. The germline gives CDR1 SGHRS, CDR2 YFSETQ. The CDR3 is made up of 15 amino acids. CDR3 amino acids: CASSLVGGNYNEQFF. The CDR3 nucleotides are TGCGCCAGCAGCTTGGTAGGGGGAAACTACAATGAGCAGTTCTTC.

This CDR3 is CASSPLGLAGSYEQYF. In DNA, the CDR3 is TGTGCCAGCTCACCCCTAGGACTAGCGGGCTCCTACGAGCAGTACTTC. The chain couples TRBV18 to TRBJ2-7; TRBD2 aligns across 11 bases. Unmatched junction bases numbered 4, after V lost 3 bases and J lost 0 bases. Germline-derived CDR1 and CDR2 are KGHSH and LQKENI. The CDR3 sequence is 16 residues long.

This chain uses TRBV7-2 with TRBJ1-6, with 7 bases fitting TRBD1. CDR3 size: 14 residues. CDR1 is SGHTA and CDR2 is FQGNSA in the germline V gene. The V segment lost 7 bases and the J segment 3 bases; nucleotides outside the gene matches: 3. CDR3 region: CASTRTGYNSPLHF. The CDR3 DNA reads as TGTGCCAGCACAAGGACAGGCTATAATTCACCCCTCCACTTT.

The chain is built from TRBV7-2 and TRBJ2-7; 8 bases are a match to TRBD2. With 1 base clipped from V and 7 bases from J, the junction kept 9 bases outside the gene matches. Germline V gene data show CDR1 as SGHTA and CDR2 as FQGNSA. The CDR3 loop spans 15 amino acids. The CDR3, as DNA: TGTGCCAGCAGCTTAGTCTGGCGGGAGGAGGATGAGCAGTACTTC. The encoded protein is CASSLVWREEDEQYF.

The rearrangement uses TRBV30 and TRBJ1-1; 7 bases fit TRBD1. This CDR3 contains 12 residues. Germline values: CDR1 GTSNPN, CDR2 SVGIG (reference sequence). Trimming at V came to 2 bases and at J to 7 bases, leaving 4 bases not matched to a gene. The CDR3 reads CAWSTQGNEAFF. CDR3 DNA sequence: TGTGCCTGGAGTACACAGGGGAATGAAGCTTTCTTT.

The count of this clone is one. CDR3 in DNA: TGTGCCAGCAGCTCTTATAATTCACCCCTCCACTTT. Amino acid sequence: CASSSYNSPLHF. The V and J genes are TRBV7-2 and TRBJ1-6, with D unresolved. Germline-derived CDR1 and CDR2 are SGHTA and FQGNSA. V was trimmed by 4 bases and J by 4 bases, leaving 2 bases between them. The CDR3 runs to 12 residues.

The CDR3 here is CAWRRQVITEAFF. In DNA, the CDR3 is TGTGCCTGGAGGAGACAGGTAATCACTGAAGCTTTCTTT. The chain uses TRBV30 and TRBJ1-1, with a possible D match to TRBD1 (6 bases). With 3 bases removed from V and 4 bases from J, the gap between germline ends came to 12 bases. The V gene's germline CDR1 is GTSNPN and CDR2 SVGIG (reference sequence). The CDR3 runs 13 residues.

CDR3 loop: CASSLAANEKLFF. The CDR3 DNA is TGTGCCAGCAGCTTGGCTGCGAATGAAAAACTGTTTTTT. This chain joins TRBV7-9 and TRBJ1-4; D is unclear. This CDR3 contains 13 residues. V was pared by 3 bases and J by 5 bases, with 7 bases between. Germline CDR1 and CDR2: SEHNR and FQNEAQ (reference sequence).

V is TRBV7-2 and J is TRBJ1-2; 10 positions agree with TRBD1. J was trimmed by 4 bases and V by 1 base; bases with no gene match: 3. Per the germline V gene, CDR1 is SGHTA and CDR2 is FQGNSA. This CDR3 comprises 15 residues. In DNA form, the CDR3 reads TGTGCCAGCAGCTTAGGGGACAGGGGTGCCTATGGCTACACCTTC. As protein: CASSLGDRGAYGYTF.